These T cell receptor beta chains were read from a single sample in a study of OX40 agonist ivuxolimab in advanced cancers. The repertoire was sequenced with immunoSEQ multiplex PCR; TCRdb's copy has only in-frame clones and lacks some. The data show about 34,000 clones, approximately 80% seen once. The starting material was CD4+ or CD8+ T cells sorted from blood, obtained in a trial of the OX40 agonist ivuxolimab. Receptor source: an adult with an advanced solid tumor such as melanoma, head and neck, liver or kidney cancer. Each CDR3 is given without its conserved first and last residue. Fields, in order: J gene, V gene, clone size, CDR3 protein. Expanded clones get a size class; other rows say once, few or many, or leave the size out.

j_call: TRBJ1-1
v_call: TRBV5-5
clone_size: NA
cdr3_aa: ASSGGVTGNTEAF

j_call: TRBJ1-1
v_call: TRBV18
clone_size: NA
cdr3_aa: ASLQGSFSEAF

j_call: TRBJ2-7
v_call: TRBV7-2
clone_size: NA
cdr3_aa: ASSLAKDYEQY

j_call: TRBJ1-5
v_call: TRBV30
clone_size: NA
cdr3_aa: AWSQGGTQH

j_call: TRBJ1-1
v_call: TRBV28
clone_size: NA
cdr3_aa: ASSPWDRVLAF

j_call: TRBJ2-1
v_call: TRBV5-8
clone_size: NA
cdr3_aa: ASSSPGANNEQF

j_call: TRBJ1-5
v_call: TRBV6-1
clone_size: once
cdr3_aa: ASSEGGAWPQH

j_call: TRBJ2-5
v_call: TRBV5-4
clone_size: NA
cdr3_aa: ASSYRRLQETQY

j_call: TRBJ2-1
v_call: TRBV19
clone_size: NA
cdr3_aa: ASRQRGTSGYNEQF

j_call: TRBJ2-7
v_call: TRBV18
clone_size: few
cdr3_aa: ASSPLAGGSYEQY

j_call: TRBJ1-5
v_call: TRBV5-8
clone_size: NA
cdr3_aa: ASSRGTGDSQPQH

j_call: TRBJ1-1
v_call: TRBV18
clone_size: NA
cdr3_aa: ASSPGTGRGEAF

j_call: TRBJ2-2
v_call: TRBV19
clone_size: NA
cdr3_aa: ASSWDSFTGELF

j_call: TRBJ1-2
v_call: TRBV5-6
clone_size: NA
cdr3_aa: ASSLGTGVGYGYT

j_call: TRBJ2-1
v_call: TRBV5-8
clone_size: NA
cdr3_aa: ASSLGSVSGNEQF

j_call: TRBJ2-2
v_call: TRBV7-2
clone_size: NA
cdr3_aa: ASSYTGRTGELF

j_call: TRBJ1-6
v_call: TRBV7-2
clone_size: NA
cdr3_aa: ASSTQENSPLH

j_call: TRBJ1-3
v_call: TRBV9
clone_size: NA
cdr3_aa: ASSVDPSGNTIY

j_call: TRBJ1-4
v_call: TRBV30
clone_size: NA
cdr3_aa: AWSGEGTTNEKLF

j_call: TRBJ2-1
v_call: TRBV7-9
clone_size: NA
cdr3_aa: ASSFGTADNEQF

j_call: TRBJ2-7
v_call: TRBV7-8
clone_size: once
cdr3_aa: ASGRGTQINEQY

j_call: TRBJ2-7
v_call: TRBV29-1
clone_size: NA
cdr3_aa: SVTTGLSYEQY

j_call: TRBJ2-3
v_call: TRBV4-3
clone_size: NA
cdr3_aa: ASSQDWGTSGRAGDTQY

j_call: TRBJ1-3
v_call: TRBV6-5
clone_size: NA
cdr3_aa: ASSLGGSSGNTIY

j_call: TRBJ2-3
v_call: TRBV7-2
clone_size: NA
cdr3_aa: ASSLRDRGLGTQY

j_call: TRBJ2-7
v_call: TRBV5-4
clone_size: NA
cdr3_aa: ASSHDREAPY

j_call: TRBJ2-7
v_call: TRBV6-5
clone_size: NA
cdr3_aa: ASSYSTSYEQY

j_call: TRBJ2-3
v_call: TRBV5-1
clone_size: NA
cdr3_aa: ASGTGGTDTQY

j_call: TRBJ1-2
v_call: TRBV4-3
clone_size: NA
cdr3_aa: ASSTRGGTGYT

j_call: TRBJ2-3
v_call: TRBV7-9
clone_size: NA
cdr3_aa: ASSWGFSTDTQY

j_call: TRBJ1-2
v_call: TRBV10-3
clone_size: NA
cdr3_aa: AISERAGGGGYT

j_call: TRBJ1-4
v_call: TRBV5-1
clone_size: NA
cdr3_aa: ASSLEGLGQGAEKLF

j_call: TRBJ2-5
v_call: TRBV7-3
clone_size: NA
cdr3_aa: ASSQGVTWGETQY

j_call: TRBJ1-4
v_call: TRBV15
clone_size: few
cdr3_aa: ATSRDQGAEKLF

j_call: TRBJ2-1
v_call: TRBV19
clone_size: once
cdr3_aa: ASSKTSGYNEQF

j_call: TRBJ2-5
v_call: TRBV5-4
clone_size: NA
cdr3_aa: ASSPPGGGDQETQY

j_call: TRBJ2-5
v_call: TRBV6-6
clone_size: NA
cdr3_aa: ASSRGDQETQY

j_call: TRBJ2-3
v_call: TRBV1
clone_size: NA
cdr3_aa: TSSHCWEGEWLDTQY

j_call: TRBJ1-1
v_call: TRBV5-1
clone_size: NA
cdr3_aa: ASSLTKSGTRGMNTEAF

j_call: TRBJ1-5
v_call: TRBV18
clone_size: NA
cdr3_aa: ASSPGQGGGYLSNQPQH

j_call: TRBJ1-6
v_call: TRBV27
clone_size: few
cdr3_aa: ASSSQGLYNSPLH

j_call: TRBJ1-2
v_call: TRBV5-4
clone_size: NA
cdr3_aa: ASSLDRGNYGYT

j_call: TRBJ2-5
v_call: TRBV15
clone_size: NA
cdr3_aa: ATGSGSVRETQY

j_call: TRBJ2-7
v_call: TRBV7-2
clone_size: NA
cdr3_aa: ASSTSGGTFYEQY

j_call: TRBJ2-7
v_call: TRBV19
clone_size: NA
cdr3_aa: ASSPTSSWEQY

j_call: TRBJ2-5
v_call: TRBV6-6
clone_size: NA
cdr3_aa: ASSDHRVVQETQY

j_call: TRBJ1-2
v_call: TRBV19
clone_size: NA
cdr3_aa: ASSPQTGGSVYGYT

j_call: TRBJ2-1
v_call: TRBV10-1
clone_size: few
cdr3_aa: ASSESSGNYNEQF

j_call: TRBJ1-2
v_call: TRBV30
clone_size: NA
cdr3_aa: AWSDLLGGYT

j_call: TRBJ2-7
v_call: TRBV30
clone_size: once
cdr3_aa: AWQGVGEQY

j_call: TRBJ2-2
v_call: TRBV18
clone_size: NA
cdr3_aa: ASSPRAGGSSTGELF